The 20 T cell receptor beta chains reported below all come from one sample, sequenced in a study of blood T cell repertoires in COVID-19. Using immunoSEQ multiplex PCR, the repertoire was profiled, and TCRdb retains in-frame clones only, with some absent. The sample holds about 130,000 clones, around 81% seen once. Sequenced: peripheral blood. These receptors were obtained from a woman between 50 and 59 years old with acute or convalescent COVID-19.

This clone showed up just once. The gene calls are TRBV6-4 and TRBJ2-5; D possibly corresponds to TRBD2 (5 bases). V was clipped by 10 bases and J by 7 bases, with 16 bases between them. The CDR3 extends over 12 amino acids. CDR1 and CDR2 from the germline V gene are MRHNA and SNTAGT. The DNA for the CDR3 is TGTGCCACCCCGAAGGACTTTGGGACCCAGTACTTC. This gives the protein CATPKDFGTQYF.

Here the CDR3 DNA reads TGTGCCATCAGTGAAAAACAGGGCTCCTATAATTCACCCCTCCACTTT. Protein: CAISEKQGSYNSPLHF. The chain links TRBV10-3 to TRBJ1-6; D is perhaps TRBD1 (6 bases). V lost 3 bases and J lost 0, with 9 bases in between. Germline V gene sequence: CDR1 ENHRY, CDR2 SYGVKD. This CDR3 has 16 residues.

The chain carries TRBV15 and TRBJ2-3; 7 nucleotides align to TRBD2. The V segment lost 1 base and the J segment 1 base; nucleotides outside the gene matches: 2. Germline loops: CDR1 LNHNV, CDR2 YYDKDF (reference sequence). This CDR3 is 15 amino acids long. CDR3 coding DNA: TGTGCCACCAGCAGAGGGGGGGGACGCACAGATACGCAGTATTTT. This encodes CATSRGGGRTDTQYF.

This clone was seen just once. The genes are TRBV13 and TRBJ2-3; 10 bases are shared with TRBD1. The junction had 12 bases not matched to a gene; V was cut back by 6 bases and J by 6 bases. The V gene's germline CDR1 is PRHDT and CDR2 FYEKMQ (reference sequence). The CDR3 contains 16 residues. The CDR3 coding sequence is TGTGCCAGCAGACCTCTCTCCGGGACAGGGGACGATACGCAGTATTTT. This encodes CASRPLSGTGDDTQYF. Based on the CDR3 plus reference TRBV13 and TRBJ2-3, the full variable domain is AAGVIQSPRHLIKEKRETATLKCYPIPRHDTVYWYQQGPGQDPQFLISFYEKMQSDKGSIPDRFSAQQFSDYHSELNMSSLELGDSALYFCASRPLSGTGDDTQYFGPGTRLTVL.

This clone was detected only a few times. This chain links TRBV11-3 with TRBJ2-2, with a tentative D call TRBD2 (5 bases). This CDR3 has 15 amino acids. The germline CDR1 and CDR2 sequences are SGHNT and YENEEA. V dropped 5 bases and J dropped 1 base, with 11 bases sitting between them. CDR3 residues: CASSPYSGNTGELFF. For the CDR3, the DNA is TGTGCCAGCAGCCCGTACAGCGGGAACACCGGGGAGCTGTTTTTT. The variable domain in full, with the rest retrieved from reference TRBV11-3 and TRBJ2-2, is EAGVVQSPRYKIIEKKQPVAFWCNPISGHNTLYWYLQNLGQGPELLIRYENEEAVDDSQLPKDRFSAERLKGVDSTLKIQPAELGDSAVYLCASSPYSGNTGELFFGEGSRLTVL.

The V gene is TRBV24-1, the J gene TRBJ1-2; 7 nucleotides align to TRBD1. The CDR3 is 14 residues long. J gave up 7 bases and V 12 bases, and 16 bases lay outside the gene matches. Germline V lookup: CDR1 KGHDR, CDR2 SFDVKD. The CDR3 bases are TGTGCCCCCGACAGGGAACCTCCCCCCGGTGGCTACACCTTC. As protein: CAPDREPPPGGYTF.

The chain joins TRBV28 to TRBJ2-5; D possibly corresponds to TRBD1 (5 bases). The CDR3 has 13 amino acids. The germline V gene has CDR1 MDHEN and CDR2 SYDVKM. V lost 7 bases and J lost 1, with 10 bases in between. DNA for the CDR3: TGTGCCAGCAACCCAGACAGCCAAGAGACCCAGTACTTC. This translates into CASNPDSQETQYF. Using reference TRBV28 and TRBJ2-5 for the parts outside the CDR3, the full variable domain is DVKVTQSSRYLVKRTGEKVFLECVQDMDHENMFWYRQDPGLGLRLIYFSYDVKMKEKGDIPEGYSVSREKKERFSLILESASTNQTSMYLCASNPDSQETQYFGPGTRLLVL.

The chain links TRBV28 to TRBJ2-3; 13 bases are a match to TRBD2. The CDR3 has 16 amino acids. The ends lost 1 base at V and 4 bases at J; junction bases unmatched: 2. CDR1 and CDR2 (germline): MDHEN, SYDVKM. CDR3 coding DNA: TGTGCCAGCAGTTTATTACTAGCGGGAGGGCCAGATACGCAGTATTTT. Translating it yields CASSLLLAGGPDTQYF.

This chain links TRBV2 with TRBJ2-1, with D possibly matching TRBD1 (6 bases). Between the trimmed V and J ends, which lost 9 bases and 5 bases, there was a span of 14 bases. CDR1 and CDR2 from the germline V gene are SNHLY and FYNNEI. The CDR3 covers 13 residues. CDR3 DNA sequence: TGTGCCAGTCTACGGGACACAGACAATGAGCAGTTCTTC. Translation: CASLRDTDNEQFF.

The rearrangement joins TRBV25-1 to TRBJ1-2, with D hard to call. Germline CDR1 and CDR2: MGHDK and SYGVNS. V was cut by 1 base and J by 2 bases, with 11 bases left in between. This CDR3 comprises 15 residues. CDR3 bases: TGTGCCAGCAGTGAATCCGGGGTTTGGAACTATGGCTACACCTTC. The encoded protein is CASSESGVWNYGYTF.

The CDR3 DNA is TGTGCCATCAGTGGTGTTTGGGGAGATGGCTACACCTTC. It is translated as CAISGVWGDGYTF. The chain has TRBV10-3 and TRBJ1-2; no clear D. This CDR3 has 13 amino acids. The V gene lost 4 bases and the J gene lost 6 bases, with 12 bases spanning the gap. The germline CDR1 and CDR2 sequences are ENHRY and SYGVKD.

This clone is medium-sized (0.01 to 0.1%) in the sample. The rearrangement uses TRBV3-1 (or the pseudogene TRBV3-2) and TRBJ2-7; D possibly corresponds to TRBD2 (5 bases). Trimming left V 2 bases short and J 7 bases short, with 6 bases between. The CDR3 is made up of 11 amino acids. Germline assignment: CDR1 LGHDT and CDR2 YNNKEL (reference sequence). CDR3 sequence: CASSQWEEQYF. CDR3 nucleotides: TGTGCCAGCAGCCAATGGGAGGAGCAGTACTTC.

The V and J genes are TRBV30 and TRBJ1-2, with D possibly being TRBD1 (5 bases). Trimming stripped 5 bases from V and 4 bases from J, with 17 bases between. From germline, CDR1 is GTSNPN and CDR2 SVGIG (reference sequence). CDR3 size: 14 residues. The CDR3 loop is CAWGGKGLSYGYTF. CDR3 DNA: TGTGCCTGGGGAGGGAAGGGGCTTAGCTATGGCTACACCTTC.

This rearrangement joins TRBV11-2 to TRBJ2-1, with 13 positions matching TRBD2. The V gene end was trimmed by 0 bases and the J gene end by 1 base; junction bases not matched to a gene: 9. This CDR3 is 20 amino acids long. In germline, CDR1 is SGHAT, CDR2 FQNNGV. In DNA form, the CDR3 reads TGTGCCAGCAGCTTAGATCTAAGAGAACTAGCGGGAGGGTCCTACAATGAGCAGTTCTTC. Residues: CASSLDLRELAGGSYNEQFF.

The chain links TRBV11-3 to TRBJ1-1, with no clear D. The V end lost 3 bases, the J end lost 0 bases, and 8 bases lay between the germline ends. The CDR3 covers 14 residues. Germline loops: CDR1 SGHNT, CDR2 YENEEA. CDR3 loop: CASSLGSMNTEAFF. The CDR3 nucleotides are TGTGCCAGCAGCTTGGGGAGTATGAACACTGAAGCTTTCTTT.

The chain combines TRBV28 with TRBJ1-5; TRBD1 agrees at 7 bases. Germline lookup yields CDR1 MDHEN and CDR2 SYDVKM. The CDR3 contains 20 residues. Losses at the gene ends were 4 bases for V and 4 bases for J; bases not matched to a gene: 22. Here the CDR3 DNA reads TGTGCCAGCAGTTCCTCCCTCGTGGCAGGGGGTCGGGGTAGAAATCAGCCCCAGCATTTT. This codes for CASSSSLVAGGRGRNQPQHF.

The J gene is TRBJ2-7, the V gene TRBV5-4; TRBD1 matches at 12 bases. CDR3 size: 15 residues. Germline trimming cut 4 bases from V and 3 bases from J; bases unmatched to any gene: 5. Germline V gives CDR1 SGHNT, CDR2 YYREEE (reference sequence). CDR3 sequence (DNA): TGTGCCAGCAGCACCGGGACAGGGGGCAACTACGAGCAGTACTTC. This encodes CASSTGTGGNYEQYF. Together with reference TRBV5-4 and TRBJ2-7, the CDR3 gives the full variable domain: ETGVTQSPTHLIKTRGQQVTLRCSSQSGHNTVSWYQQALGQGPQFIFQYYREEENGRGNFPPRFSGLQFPNYSSELNVNALELDDSALYLCASSTGTGGNYEQYFGPGTRLTVT.

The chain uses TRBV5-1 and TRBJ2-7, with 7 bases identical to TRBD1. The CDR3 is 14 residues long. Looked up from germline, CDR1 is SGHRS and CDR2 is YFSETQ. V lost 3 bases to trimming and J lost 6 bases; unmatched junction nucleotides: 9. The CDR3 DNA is TGCGCCAGCAGCTCGGGACAGAATTTGGGCGAGCAGTACTTC. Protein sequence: CASSSGQNLGEQYF.

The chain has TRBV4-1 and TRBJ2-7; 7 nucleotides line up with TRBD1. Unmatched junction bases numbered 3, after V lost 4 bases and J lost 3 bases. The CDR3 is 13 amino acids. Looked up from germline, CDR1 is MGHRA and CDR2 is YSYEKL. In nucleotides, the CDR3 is TGCGCCAGCAGCCGCGACAGGGACTACGAGCAGTACTTC. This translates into CASSRDRDYEQYF.

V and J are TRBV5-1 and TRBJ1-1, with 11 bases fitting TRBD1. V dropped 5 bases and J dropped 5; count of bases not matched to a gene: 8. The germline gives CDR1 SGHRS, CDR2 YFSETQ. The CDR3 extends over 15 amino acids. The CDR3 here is CASRTSGTGGTEAFF. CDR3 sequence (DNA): TGCGCCAGCAGAACTTCGGGGACAGGGGGTACTGAAGCTTTCTTT. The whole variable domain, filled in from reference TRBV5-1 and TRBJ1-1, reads KAGVTQTPRYLIKTRGQQVTLSCSPISGHRSVSWYQQTPGQGLQFLFEYFSETQRNKGNFPGRFSGRQFSNSRSEMNVSTLELGDSALYLCASRTSGTGGTEAFFGQGTRLTVV.